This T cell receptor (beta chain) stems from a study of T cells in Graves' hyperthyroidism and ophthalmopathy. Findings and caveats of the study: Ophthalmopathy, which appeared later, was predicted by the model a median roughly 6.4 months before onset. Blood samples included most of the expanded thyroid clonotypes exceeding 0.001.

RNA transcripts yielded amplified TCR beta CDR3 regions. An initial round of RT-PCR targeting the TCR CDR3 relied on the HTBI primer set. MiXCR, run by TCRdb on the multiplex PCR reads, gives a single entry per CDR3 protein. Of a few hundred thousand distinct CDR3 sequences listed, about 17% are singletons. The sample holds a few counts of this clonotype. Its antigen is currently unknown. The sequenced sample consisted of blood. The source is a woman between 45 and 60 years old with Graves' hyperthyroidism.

CDR3 DNA sequence: TGTGCCAGTACTCCCGACCTCATCACCAAACTGTTTTTT. Protein: CASTPDLITKLFF. This chain uses TRBV19 with TRBJ1-4; no reliable D call. Germline CDR1 LNHDA, CDR2 SQIVND (reference sequence). The CDR3 has 13 residues. V gave up 7 bases and J gave up 11 bases, with 17 bases separating them.